This T cell receptor (beta chain) was captured by sequencing in a study of cytomegalovirus exposure and HLA in healthy donors. J gave up 12 bases and V 5 bases, and 5 bases lay outside the gene matches. The CDR3 sequence is 11 residues long. Per the germline V gene, CDR1 is DFQATT and CDR2 is SNEGSKA (reference sequence). The primer mix had 60 Vbeta and 13 Jbeta primers. TCRdb keeps only in-frame clones here, not all; method: immunoSEQ multiplex PCR. This table holds around 130,000 clones, around 79% found once. V is TRBV20-1 and J is TRBJ2-7, with 12 bases that match TRBD2. Sequenced input: PBMCs. This TCR derives from a woman between 40 and 50 years old in good health and CMV-seropositive. CDR3 DNA sequence: TGCAGTGCTGTACTAGCGGGGGGCGGGTACTTC. This encodes CSAVLAGGGYF.